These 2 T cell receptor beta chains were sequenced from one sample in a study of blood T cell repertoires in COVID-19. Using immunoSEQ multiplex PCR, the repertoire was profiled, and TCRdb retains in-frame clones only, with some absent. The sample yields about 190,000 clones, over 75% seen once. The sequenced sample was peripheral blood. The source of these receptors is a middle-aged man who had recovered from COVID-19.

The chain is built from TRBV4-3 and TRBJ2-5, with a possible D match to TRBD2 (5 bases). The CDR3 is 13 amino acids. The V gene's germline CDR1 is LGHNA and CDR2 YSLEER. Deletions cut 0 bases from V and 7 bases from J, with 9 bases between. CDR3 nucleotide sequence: TGCGCCAGCAGCCAAGATCGGGAAAGGACCCAGTACTTC. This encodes CASSQDRERTQYF.

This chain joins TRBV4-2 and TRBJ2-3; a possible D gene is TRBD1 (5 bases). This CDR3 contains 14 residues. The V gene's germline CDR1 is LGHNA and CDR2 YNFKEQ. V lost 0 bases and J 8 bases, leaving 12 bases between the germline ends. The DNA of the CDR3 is TGTGCCAGCAGCCAAGATATCAGGGCCGGTACGCAGTATTTT. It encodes CASSQDIRAGTQYF.